The rows below give T cell receptor beta chains drawn from one sample of a study of shared clonotypes between healthy human individuals. Generated by immunoSEQ multiplex PCR, the TCRdb table keeps only in-frame clones and is missing some. The sample shows approximately 980,000 clones, around three quarters of them seen only once. Material for sequencing was memory CD4+ T cells sorted from blood. Receptor source: a man aged 18-30 years in good health. Each CDR3 is given with its conserved first and last residue. D genes are given only for firm matches. Only part of the rows carry a size: once, few, many, or a class if the clone is expanded.

TRBV18	TRBJ1-2	.	.	TGTGCCAGCTCACCTTCCGGGGGGATTGACTATGGCTACACCTTC	CASSPSGGIDYGYTF
TRBV5-1	TRBJ2-3	TRBD2	.	TGCGCCAGCAGCTTGGTAGCGGGGGTCGGCCGTACGCAGTATTTT	CASSLVAGVGRTQYF
TRBV6-5	TRBJ1-2	.	once	TGTGCCAGCAGTTACTCAATCTTGGGGGCTGGCTACACCTTC	CASSYSILGAGYTF
TRBV28	TRBJ1-5	.	.	TGTGCCAGCAGCTTGGTTCAAGCGGGTCAGCCCCAGCATTTT	CASSLVQAGQPQHF
TRBV11-2	TRBJ2-1	.	.	TGTGCCAGCAGCTCATTACGGCAGTACAATGAGCAGTTCTTC	CASSSLRQYNEQFF
TRBV2	TRBJ1-2	.	.	TGTGCCAGCAGTCCGGAGGTATCTAACTATGGCTACACCTTC	CASSPEVSNYGYTF
TRBV7-2	TRBJ2-3	.	.	TGTGCCAGCAGCTTAATCCCCTACAGCAGAGATACGCAGTATTTT	CASSLIPYSRDTQYF
TRBV6-6	TRBJ2-7	.	once	TGTGCCAGCTTCCCAGGGGGCGGGAGTGCCACCTACGAGCAGTACTTC	CASFPGGGSATYEQYF
TRBV6-5	TRBJ2-7	.	.	TGTGCCACCCGCAGGGGCTACGAGCAGTACTTC	CATRRGYEQYF
TRBV27	TRBJ1-4	.	.	TGTGCCAGCAGCTTAGCCCTCCAGGGTGGGTTCGGAAAACTGTTTTTT	CASSLALQGGFGKLFF
TRBV10-3	TRBJ1-1	.	.	TGTGCCATCAGTGTGGGGGCCAGCGCTTTCTTT	CAISVGASAFF